The 31 T cell receptor beta chains given below trace back to one sample, sequenced in a study of cytomegalovirus exposure and HLA in healthy donors. In the PCR, 60 Vbeta and 13 Jbeta primers were used. Data came from immunoSEQ multiplex PCR; TCRdb stores just in-frame clones and leaves some out. The table has some 140,000 clones, approximately 61% seen once. Sequencing was performed on PBMCs. The receptors derive from a human donor in good health.

The J gene is TRBJ1-2, the V gene TRBV28, with D perhaps matching TRBD1 (6 bases). CDR3 length: 13 amino acids. The V and J ends lost 4 bases and 6 bases respectively, with 12 bases between them. Germline CDR1 reads MDHEN; CDR2 reads SYDVKM. CDR3 DNA sequence: TGTGCCAGCAGTTCCAGGGGAGCGGATGGCTACACCTTC. It is translated as CASSSRGADGYTF.

This clone qualifies as large. The chain combines TRBV6-4 with TRBJ2-2; tentative D call: TRBD2 (5 bases). Trimming removed 2 bases at V and 3 bases at J, with 7 bases between. The CDR3 length is 14 residues. The germline gives CDR1 MRHNA, CDR2 SNTAGT. Here the CDR3 reads CASSDQADTGELFF. The CDR3 nucleotides are TGTGCCAGCAGTGACCAAGCGGACACCGGGGAGCTGTTTTTT.

The chain recombines TRBV7-8 with TRBJ2-1; the D gene is possibly TRBD2 (5 bases). This CDR3 is 14 amino acids long. Trimming shortened V by 3 bases and J by 6 bases, and 12 bases separated the two germline ends. Germline V gene data show CDR1 as SGHVS and CDR2 as FQNEAQ. CDR3 sequence: CASSLPSPVNEQFF. The CDR3 DNA reads as TGTGCCAGCAGCTTGCCTAGCCCGGTCAATGAGCAGTTCTTC.

The chain is built from TRBV5-4 and TRBJ2-3; TRBD2 might be the D (6 bases). The CDR3 consists of 13 residues. Trimming stripped 6 bases from V and 2 bases from J, with 10 bases between. Germline lookup yields CDR1 SGHNT and CDR2 YYREEE (reference sequence). Here the CDR3 DNA reads TGTGCCAGCACTAGCGCCTCCACAGATACGCAGTATTTT. Translation gives CASTSASTDTQYF.

Only one count was recorded for this clone. The rearrangement uses TRBV7-3 and TRBJ2-1; 9 nucleotides match TRBD2. V was pared by 2 bases and J by 2 bases, with 1 base of the junction left unmatched. This CDR3 contains 15 residues. Germline assignment: CDR1 SGHTA and CDR2 FQGTGA. The CDR3 bases are TGTGCCAGCAGCTTACTAGCGGGAACCTACAATGAGCAGTTCTTC. Encoded protein: CASSLLAGTYNEQFF.

The chain employs TRBV29-1 and TRBJ1-1, with 8 nucleotides matching TRBD1. V shed 7 bases, J shed 3 bases, and the junction held 4 bases outside the gene matches. The CDR3 totals 12 residues. Germline loops: CDR1 SQVTM, CDR2 ANQGSEA. This chain's CDR3 is CSGTGLYTEAFF. The CDR3 nucleotides are TGCAGCGGGACAGGGCTCTACACTGAAGCTTTCTTT.

The J gene is TRBJ2-5, the V gene TRBV7-3; D might be TRBD1 (5 bases). Germline-derived CDR1 and CDR2 are SGHTA and FQGTGA. V lost 2 bases to trimming and J lost 1 base, with 11 bases between them. The CDR3 totals 15 residues. This CDR3 reads CASSLSSGPQETQYF. Written as DNA, the CDR3 is TGTGCCAGCAGCTTATCGTCAGGGCCCCAAGAGACCCAGTACTTC.

The sample holds a few counts of this clone. The rearrangement links TRBV6-5 to TRBJ1-5, with D possibly being TRBD1 (6 bases). V lost 8 bases and J lost 3, with 8 bases in between. CDR1 is MNHEY and CDR2 is SVGAGI in the germline V gene. The CDR3 has 12 residues. The CDR3 bases are TGTGCCAGCCAGGGGCCCAATCAGCCCCAGCATTTT. This encodes CASQGPNQPQHF.

This clone was seen a single time. In this CDR3 the conserved last residue, phenylalanine or tryptophan, is missing, so a read error is likely. The CDR3 is CASSLVGELFS. The CDR3 DNA follows: TGTGCCAGCAGCTTAGTCGGGGAGCTGTTTTCT. The chain uses TRBV7-2 and TRBJ2-2; D is unresolved. V gave up 1 base and J gave up 7 bases, with 1 base separating them. The germline V gene has CDR1 SGHTA and CDR2 FQGNSA. The CDR3 has 11 amino acids.

This chain connects TRBV7-9 to TRBJ2-7; 10 nucleotides line up with TRBD2. Germline CDR1 reads SEHNR; CDR2 reads FQNEAQ (reference sequence). The V and J ends lost 2 bases and 6 bases, in that order; junction bases with no gene match: 7. The length of the CDR3 is 15 residues. The CDR3 here is CASSLSLLAGSEQYF. Written as DNA, the CDR3 is TGTGCCAGCAGCTTATCTTTACTAGCGGGATCCGAGCAGTACTTC.

The rearrangement links TRBV19 to TRBJ2-7; D might be TRBD1 (6 bases). Germline assignment: CDR1 LNHDA and CDR2 SQIVND (reference sequence). The CDR3 sequence is 14 residues long. V lost 4 bases, J lost 0 bases, and 10 bases lay in between. The CDR3 DNA follows: TGTGCCAGTAGTAAAACAGGGAGCTCCTACGAGCAGTACTTC. Residues: CASSKTGSSYEQYF.

This clone has just a few counts. The CDR3 nucleotides read TGTGCCAGCGTCGGGACAGATCTGATCCAATCAAAAGCCGGGGAGCTGTTTTTT. It specifies CASVGTDLIQSKAGELFF. The chain joins TRBV19 to TRBJ2-2; 7 positions match TRBD1. CDR3 length equals 18 residues. Germline assignment: CDR1 LNHDA and CDR2 SQIVND (reference sequence). The trim removed 9 bases at V and 6 bases at J, leaving 22 bases unmatched.

This clone has more than one count but fewer than ten. The chain joins TRBV10-3 to TRBJ2-7; 9 bases map to TRBD2. The CDR3 runs to 14 residues. After removal of 10 bases from V and 5 bases from J, the junction contained 12 bases not matched to a gene. Per the germline V gene, CDR1 is ENHRY and CDR2 is SYGVKD. The CDR3 spells CATQSGTSLNEQYF. The CDR3 DNA sequence: TGTGCCACACAAAGCGGGACTAGCTTGAACGAGCAGTACTTC.

The chain uses TRBV2 and TRBJ2-3; 11 bases are shared with TRBD2. The CDR3 is made up of 15 amino acids. The junction had 6 bases not matched to a gene; V was cut back by 3 bases and J by 7 bases. Germline V gene sequence: CDR1 SNHLY, CDR2 FYNNEI. The CDR3 DNA reads TGTGCCAGCAGTGACCCGACTAGCGGGGCACATACGCAGTATTTT. Protein product: CASSDPTSGAHTQYF. The full variable domain, its missing parts supplied by reference TRBV2 and TRBJ2-3, is EPEVTQTPSHQVTQMGQEVILRCVPISNHLYFYWYRQILGQKVEFLVSFYNNEISEKSEIFDDQFSVERPDGSNFTLKIRSTKLEDSAMYFCASSDPTSGAHTQYFGPGTRLTVL.

Note on this clone: One junction end does not reproduce the germline sequence, and a read error may be involved. This rearrangement joins TRBV5-1 to TRBJ2-5; tentative D call: TRBD1 (5 bases). Germline V gives CDR1 SGHRS, CDR2 YFSETQ. CDR3 length: 14 residues. CDR3 nucleotides: TGCGCCAGCTCCGCTTCGTTGGGGCAAGAGGCCCAGTACTTC. Protein: CASSASLGQEAQYF.

The chain combines TRBV11-3 with TRBJ2-7; 8 nucleotides line up with TRBD1. Trimming took 5 bases from V and 1 from J; bases not matched to a gene: 7. Germline CDR1 SGHNT, CDR2 YENEEA. The CDR3 loop spans 15 amino acids. The CDR3 is CASSPLRGRSYEQYF. CDR3 nucleotide sequence: TGTGCCAGCAGCCCTCTCAGGGGGCGGTCCTACGAGCAGTACTTC.

The genes are TRBV19 and TRBJ2-1, with 15 bases matching TRBD2. Germline values: CDR1 LNHDA, CDR2 SQIVND (reference sequence). V shed 5 bases and J 6 bases; nucleotides not matched to a gene: 8. The CDR3 sequence is 17 residues long. The CDR3 here is CASSPTPGLAGGNEQFF. Here the CDR3 DNA reads TGTGCCAGTAGTCCTACGCCGGGACTAGCGGGAGGCAATGAGCAGTTCTTC.

This clone was seen only a few times. The rearrangement uses TRBV2 and TRBJ1-2; TRBD1 aligns across 8 bases. The CDR3 totals 14 residues. Losses at the gene ends were 7 bases for V and 3 bases for J; bases not matched to a gene: 7. Germline lookup yields CDR1 SNHLY and CDR2 FYNNEI. The CDR3 nucleotides are TGTGCCAGCACCCAACAGGGGGGGGACTATGGCTACACCTTC. It is translated as CASTQQGGDYGYTF.

This rearrangement joins TRBV5-1 to TRBJ1-2, with D unresolved. Trimming pared 4 bases from V and 0 bases from J, leaving 10 bases between. The CDR3 has 14 residues. Germline CDR1 is SGHRS and CDR2 is YFSETQ. CDR3: CASSDTASNYGYTF. As DNA, the CDR3 is TGCGCCAGCAGCGACACGGCATCTAACTATGGCTACACCTTC.

In this sample, this clone turned up a few times. The genes are TRBV18 and TRBJ1-1, with D possibly matching TRBD1 (5 bases). Germline loops: CDR1 KGHSH, CDR2 LQKENI. This CDR3 comprises 16 residues. V lost 3 bases and J 3 bases, leaving 17 bases between the germline ends. The CDR3 spells CASSPGNYGGYTEAFF. The CDR3 bases are TGTGCCAGCTCACCTGGAAACTACGGGGGTTACACTGAAGCTTTCTTT.

The CDR3 spells CASSPWTSGASEQYF. The CDR3 DNA is TGTGCCAGCAGCCCATGGACTAGCGGGGCCTCCGAGCAGTACTTC. This chain links TRBV9 with TRBJ2-7; the match to TRBD2 covers 12 bases. The CDR3 is 15 amino acids. Unmatched junction bases numbered 8, after V lost 4 bases and J lost 6 bases. Germline assignment: CDR1 SGDLS and CDR2 YYNGEE.

This clone was observed a few times. The rearrangement joins TRBV20-1 to TRBJ2-3, with D unresolved. There are 10 residues in the CDR3. Germline V CDR1 and CDR2: DFQATT, SNEGSKA (reference sequence). With 8 bases removed from V and 3 bases from J, the gap between germline ends came to 6 bases. CDR3 nucleotide sequence: TGCAGTCCCGGGACAGATACGCAGTATTTT. Translating gives CSPGTDTQYF.

The chain carries TRBV9 and TRBJ2-5; TRBD1 matches at 7 bases. J lost 5 bases, V lost 4 bases, and 8 bases had no gene match. In germline, CDR1 is SGDLS, CDR2 YYNGEE. The CDR3 spans 14 residues. This CDR3 is CASSSQGEQETQYF. Written as DNA, the CDR3 is TGTGCCAGCAGCTCCCAGGGGGAGCAGGAGACCCAGTACTTC.

This clone was picked up one time. The gene calls are TRBV19 and TRBJ2-5; D perhaps matches TRBD1 (5 bases). The assigned J gene may be wrong: the sequence end matches TRBJ2-7 better. CDR1 is LNHDA, CDR2 SQIVND, per germline (reference sequence). CDR3 length: 13 residues. CDR3 nucleotide sequence: TGTGCCAGTAGTATAGGCAGGGTCTACGAGCAGTACTTC. Amino acids: CASSIGRVYEQYF.

This clone was seen more than once but under ten times. The same CDR3 also results from other DNA sequences found in this sample. The chain uses TRBV11-3 and TRBJ1-1, with D uncertain. The CDR3 covers 13 residues. Germline CDR1 reads SGHNT; CDR2 reads YENEEA. Trimming shortened V by 3 bases and J by 2 bases, and 7 bases separated the two germline ends. CDR3 DNA: TGTGCCAGCAGCTTGCGGGGTAACACTGAAGCTTTCTTT. This translates into CASSLRGNTEAFF.

This clone has just one count. The rearrangement joins TRBV19 to TRBJ2-1; maybe TRBD2 (6 bases). V gave up 5 bases and J gave up 5 bases, with 13 bases separating them. This CDR3 is built from 14 residues. CDR1 is LNHDA and CDR2 is SQIVND in the germline V gene (reference sequence). DNA for the CDR3: TGTGCCAGTAGTCCCCGGGACTCGCACAATGAGCAGTTCTTC. Protein sequence: CASSPRDSHNEQFF.

This rearrangement joins TRBV5-1 to TRBJ2-5, with 11 bases lining up with TRBD1. Trimming cost V 5 bases and J 4 bases; bases outside gene matches: 10. The CDR3 has 16 amino acids. The V gene's germline CDR1 is SGHRS and CDR2 YFSETQ. The CDR3 here is CASSFSGTGGGETQYF. CDR3 in DNA: TGCGCCAGCAGTTTTTCCGGGACAGGGGGTGGAGAGACCCAGTACTTC.

This clone was detected only a few times. The genes are TRBV28 and TRBJ1-4; no definite D call. This CDR3 comprises 17 residues. CDR1 and CDR2 from the germline V gene are MDHEN and SYDVKM. The V gene lost 0 bases and the J gene lost 1 base, with 12 bases spanning the gap. CDR3 DNA sequence: TGTGCCAGCAGTTTATGGGTGGAGGCGGTAACTAATGAAAAACTGTTTTTT. Encoded protein: CASSLWVEAVTNEKLFF.

The chain is built from TRBV5-1 and TRBJ1-1; TRBD1 is a possible D gene (5 bases). This CDR3 contains 15 residues. Germline lookup yields CDR1 SGHRS and CDR2 YFSETQ. Trimming took off 6 bases at V and 0 bases at J, with 15 bases between the two ends. For the CDR3, the DNA is TGCGCCAGCATGCTGGGGGGATCCATGAACACTGAAGCTTTCTTT. Translation: CASMLGGSMNTEAFF.

Only a few counts were recorded for this clone. The chain combines TRBV18 with TRBJ2-5, with 9 bases lining up with TRBD2. Germline loops: CDR1 KGHSH, CDR2 LQKENI. V trimming: 3 bases; J trimming: 1 base; junction bases outside the gene matches: 0. This CDR3 spans 14 amino acids. The CDR3 bases are TGTGCCAGCTCACCTAGCGGGAGCCAAGAGACCCAGTACTTC. Protein sequence: CASSPSGSQETQYF.

This clone was observed a handful of times. The gene calls are TRBV19 and TRBJ2-7; D possibly corresponds to TRBD1 (6 bases). CDR3 length equals 16 residues. In germline, CDR1 is LNHDA, CDR2 SQIVND (reference sequence). Trimming shortened V by 2 bases and J by 3 bases, and 17 bases separated the two germline ends. In DNA form, the CDR3 reads TGTGCCAGTAGTATATCTTCGACAGGTCGGTACTACGAGCAGTACTTC. It is translated as CASSISSTGRYYEQYF.